This T cell receptor beta chain originates from a study of T cell repertoires in cytomegalovirus infection. About the research overall: Indications of both CMV infection and matching HLA type were provided by public TCR beta signatures.

Study-wide results and limits: Summed frequency of shared TCR beta families picked out CMV carriers who also had the relevant HLA.

On this clonotype: Its specificity is not known.

TCRdb ran MiXCR on the reads and lists one entry per CDR3 protein. Altogether some 500,000 distinct CDR3 sequences are present, about 33% being singletons, with the ten largest covering roughly 15%. The junction had 1 base not matched to a gene; V was cut back by 7 bases and J by 2 bases. The germline gives CDR1 SQVTM, CDR2 ANQGSEA. This CDR3 region has 12 residues. The clonotype comes from a human donor in good health (CMV status not recorded). Some clones in this sample may be carry-over from other donors' samples. The genes are TRBV29-1 and TRBJ1-3; TRBD1 matches 8 bases. The sequencing used cultured PBMCs, collected from culture after CMV antigen stimulation. The CDR3 DNA follows: TGCAGCGCGGGACAGGCTGGAAACACCATATATTTT. Its translation: CSAGQAGNTIYF.